The 19 T cell receptor beta chains below all came from one sample that was sequenced in a study of response to subunit inactivated influenza vaccine. TCRdb recomputed calls from the RT-PCR reads with MiXCR, one row per CDR3 protein. The top ten clones hold approximately 14% of a sample with roughly 570,000 distinct CDR3 sequences, 10% to 15% of them seen once. Sequencing was performed on PBMCs from blood, taken more than 35 days after vaccination. Every receptor here comes from a man over 45 who received an inactivated influenza vaccine.

This clonotype has a handful of counts. The chain uses TRBV11-2 and TRBJ2-5, with D unresolved. In germline, CDR1 is SGHAT, CDR2 FQNNGV. V was cut by 1 base and J by 3 bases, with 9 bases left in between. This CDR3 is 14 amino acids long. CDR3 DNA sequence: TGTGCCAGCAGCTTAGGCCAGCAAAAAGAGACCCAGTACTTC. It encodes CASSLGQQKETQYF.

The chain uses TRBV5-1 and TRBJ1-5; D is perhaps TRBD1 (5 bases). Per germline, CDR1 SGHRS and CDR2 YFSETQ. V lost 4 bases and J 4 bases, leaving 15 bases between the germline ends. CDR3 length equals 15 residues. Here the CDR3 reads CASSPGQAVNQPQHF. The CDR3 nucleotides are TGCGCCAGCAGCCCGGGGCAGGCAGTAAATCAGCCCCAGCATTTT.

This clonotype was counted only a few times. Its ends do not fully match the called genes, so a read error is possible. The V gene is TRBV5-1, the J gene TRBJ1-1; D remains ambiguous. This CDR3 comprises 14 residues. Germline values: CDR1 SGHRS, CDR2 YFSETQ. CDR3 sequence reads: CASSLGRADTEAFF. The CDR3 DNA sequence: TGCGCCAGCAGCTTGGGGCGGGCTGACACTGAAGCTTTCTTC.

Many counts were recorded for this clonotype. The rearrangement uses TRBV7-2 and TRBJ2-7, with D hard to call. With 1 base removed from V and 3 bases from J, the gap between germline ends came to 10 bases. CDR1 and CDR2 (germline): SGHTA, FQGNSA. The CDR3 runs to 14 residues. The CDR3 nucleotides are TGTGCCAGCAGCTTAGTGGCACGAGACTACGAGCAGTACTTC. Translating it yields CASSLVARDYEQYF.

V gene TRBV7-2 combines with J gene TRBJ2-5, with 8 positions matching TRBD1. The germline V gene encodes CDR1 SGHTA and CDR2 FQGNSA. This CDR3 region has 16 residues. V was clipped by 5 bases and J by 5 bases; unmatched bases: 13. CDR3 amino acids: CASSPSQQGAYETQYF. The DNA of the CDR3 is TGTGCCAGCAGCCCCAGCCAGCAGGGGGCCTATGAGACCCAGTACTTC.

This sequence joins TRBV18 and TRBJ2-1; D uncertain. The V end lost 0 bases, the J end lost 1 base, and 7 bases lay between the germline ends. Germline V gives CDR1 KGHSH, CDR2 LQKENI. The CDR3 spans 15 residues. The DNA for the CDR3 is TGTGCCAGCTCACCACCAGGAACGTCCTACAATGAGCAGTTCTTC. This gives the protein CASSPPGTSYNEQFF. The full variable domain, its missing parts supplied by reference TRBV18 and TRBJ2-1, is NAGVMQNPRHLVRRRGQEARLRCSPMKGHSHVYWYRQLPEEGLKFMVYLQKENIIDESGMPKERFSAEFPKEGPSILRIQQVVRGDSAAYFCASSPPGTSYNEQFFGPGTRLTVL.

The sample holds many counts of this clonotype. V is TRBV20-1 and J is TRBJ1-2, with 9 bases matching TRBD1. V lost 6 bases to trimming and J lost 4 bases; unmatched junction nucleotides: 6. The CDR3 has 13 amino acids. CDR1 DFQATT and CDR2 SNEGSKA come from the germline V gene (reference sequence). The DNA of the CDR3 is TGCAGTGCCCCTGGACAGGGGAGCTATGGCTACACCTTC. Residues: CSAPGQGSYGYTF.

This clonotype was counted between two and nine times. The chain carries TRBV10-3 and TRBJ2-1; 8 bases are shared with TRBD2. Germline trimming cut 5 bases from V and 6 bases from J; bases unmatched to any gene: 21. Germline V gene data show CDR1 as ENHRY and CDR2 as SYGVKD. CDR3 size: 19 residues. CDR3 sequence (DNA): TGTGCCATCAGTAAAGAGGGAGCGGGAGCAAGATGGATAGGCAATGAGCAGTTCTTC. It specifies CAISKEGAGARWIGNEQFF.

The rearrangement joins TRBV20-1 to TRBJ2-3, with TRBD2 matching over 8 bases. With 3 bases clipped from V and 6 bases from J, the junction kept 8 bases outside the gene matches. The CDR3 totals 14 residues. The germline V gene encodes CDR1 DFQATT and CDR2 SNEGSKA (reference sequence). The CDR3 reads CSASGGGPPDTQYF. DNA for the CDR3: TGCAGTGCTAGCGGGGGGGGACCTCCGGATACGCAGTATTTT.

This clonotype has just a few counts. V is TRBV15 and J is TRBJ2-5; D is undetermined. CDR3 size: 12 residues. The V gene's germline CDR1 is LNHNV and CDR2 YYDKDF (reference sequence). V dropped 6 bases and J dropped 2 bases, with 7 bases sitting between them. Here the CDR3 DNA reads TGTGCCACCAGATCGGAACAAGAGACCCAGTACTTC. It translates to CATRSEQETQYF.

The chain links TRBV3-1 to TRBJ2-1, with a tentative D call TRBD2 (5 bases). The CDR3 totals 14 residues. The V end lost 1 base, the J end lost 9 bases, and 13 bases lay between the germline ends. The germline gives CDR1 LGHDT, CDR2 YNNKEL (reference sequence). The CDR3 sequence is CASSQGSRGVEQFF. DNA for the CDR3: TGTGCCAGCAGCCAAGGATCCCGGGGAGTTGAGCAGTTCTTC.

This clonotype was seen only a few times. This sequence joins TRBV6-2 or TRBV6-3 and TRBJ2-7; unclear D gene. Germline CDR1 is MNHEY and CDR2 is SVGEGT. The CDR3 extends over 13 amino acids. V was shortened by 7 bases and J by 4 bases, with 14 bases between the two germline ends. The CDR3 nucleotides are TGTGCCAGCACCCTAACGGAAGGGTACGAGCAGTACTTC. Its protein is CASTLTEGYEQYF.

The chain is built from TRBV27 and TRBJ2-7; 10 bases are shared with TRBD2. This CDR3 has 14 residues. With V trimmed by 9 bases and J by 0 bases, 5 bases remained unmatched. The germline V gene has CDR1 MNHEY and CDR2 SMNVEV (reference sequence). CDR3 nucleotide sequence: TGTGCCAGTACCGGACTAGCGGACTCCTACGAGCAGTACTTC. Its protein is CASTGLADSYEQYF.

The chain has TRBV6-1 and TRBJ1-1; D is ambiguous. The CDR3 totals 14 residues. The V end was cut by 7 bases, the J end by 2 bases, with 14 bases between. CDR1 is MNHNS, CDR2 SASEGT, per germline. The CDR3 reads CASKGRKANTEAFF. As DNA, the CDR3 is TGTGCCAGCAAAGGACGGAAAGCAAACACTGAAGCTTTCTTT.

V is TRBV27 and J is TRBJ2-7; tentatively, D is TRBD2 (6 bases). This CDR3 is 15 amino acids long. The V gene lost 3 bases and the J gene lost 2 bases, with 14 bases spanning the gap. CDR1 and CDR2 from the germline V gene are MNHEY and SMNVEV (reference sequence). CDR3 in DNA: TGTGCCAGCAGTTTTCGGGCTAGCGAACCCTACGAGCAGTACTTC. Protein: CASSFRASEPYEQYF.

A few counts support this clonotype. The rearrangement joins TRBV7-9 to TRBJ2-1, with D uncertain. Between the trimmed V and J ends, which lost 2 bases and 8 bases, there was a span of 10 bases. The CDR3 consists of 13 residues. The V gene's germline CDR1 is SEHNR and CDR2 FQNEAQ (reference sequence). The CDR3 is CASSLSLVYEQFF. CDR3 nucleotides: TGTGCCAGCAGCTTATCCCTAGTATATGAGCAGTTCTTC.

The chain combines TRBV11-2 with TRBJ2-3; 9 nucleotides line up with TRBD2. The CDR3 length is 16 residues. Germline V lookup: CDR1 SGHAT, CDR2 FQNNGV. The junction had 7 bases not matched to a gene; V was cut back by 5 bases and J by 1 base. The CDR3 DNA reads as TGTGCCAGCAGCCCGACTAGCGGCCTGCGCACAGATACGCAGTATTTT. It specifies CASSPTSGLRTDTQYF.

The chain links TRBV5-1 to TRBJ1-2; D gene unclear. Trimming pared 0 bases from V and 7 bases from J, leaving 7 bases between. This CDR3 has 12 residues. Germline CDR1 and CDR2: SGHRS and YFSETQ. The CDR3 DNA is TGCGCCAGCAGCTTGGGGTTTCGTGGCTACACCTTC. Amino acid sequence: CASSLGFRGYTF.

This clonotype has just a few counts. The chain carries TRBV6-5 and TRBJ2-7; D is perhaps TRBD1 or TRBD2 (6 bases each). Germline V lookup: CDR1 MNHEY, CDR2 SVGAGI. This CDR3 is 18 amino acids long. V was pared by 0 bases and J by 0 bases, with 18 bases between. The CDR3 sequence: CASSYSVVAQGGSYEQYF. In DNA form, the CDR3 reads TGTGCCAGCAGTTACTCAGTCGTCGCACAGGGAGGCTCCTACGAGCAGTACTTC.